A single sample gave rise to the 17 T cell receptor beta chains below, sequenced in a study of blood T cell repertoires in COVID-19. The assay was immunoSEQ multiplex PCR, and TCRdb's table has in-frame clones only and misses some. The sample has about 250,000 clones, about nine tenths seen once; the top ten hold about 1.7%. Specimen: peripheral blood. Source of these receptors: a woman in her sixties or seventies who had recovered from COVID-19.

This rearrangement joins TRBV5-1 to TRBJ1-2, with 9 bases identical to TRBD1. CDR1 SGHRS and CDR2 YFSETQ come from the germline V gene. CDR3 size: 15 residues. The V gene end was trimmed by 3 bases and the J gene end by 0 bases; junction bases not matched to a gene: 3. This CDR3 is CASSSRDRANYGYTF. As DNA, the CDR3 is TGCGCCAGCAGCTCCCGGGACAGGGCTAACTATGGCTACACCTTC.

The DNA of the CDR3 is TGTGCCATACTTCAGACTAGCGGGGGGGCCGGGTTTGCAGATACGCAGTATTTT. It encodes CAILQTSGGAGFADTQYF. The J gene is TRBJ2-3, the V gene TRBV3-1 (or the pseudogene TRBV3-2); 14 bases agree with TRBD2. J lost 4 bases, V lost 10 bases, and 16 bases had no gene match. Germline V gene sequence: CDR1 LGHDT, CDR2 YNNKEL (reference sequence). This CDR3 is built from 18 residues.

This clone occurred once. The J gene is TRBJ2-6, the V gene TRBV28, with a possible D match to TRBD2 (5 bases). The CDR3 sequence is 16 residues long. Germline lookup yields CDR1 MDHEN and CDR2 SYDVKM. The V gene lost 1 base and the J gene lost 4 bases, with 11 bases spanning the gap. Here the CDR3 DNA reads TGTGCCAGCAGTTTATACGGGGAAGCCGGGGCCAACGTCCTGACTTTC. Encoded protein: CASSLYGEAGANVLTF.

The V gene is TRBV9, the J gene TRBJ2-3, with TRBD2 matching 8 bases. Per the germline V gene, CDR1 is SGDLS and CDR2 is YYNGEE. The V and J ends lost 1 base and 5 bases, in that order; junction bases with no gene match: 9. CDR3 length: 16 amino acids. This CDR3 reads CASSVPSGGPGDTQYF. The DNA of the CDR3 is TGTGCCAGCAGCGTACCCAGCGGGGGCCCGGGAGATACGCAGTATTTT.

The chain recombines TRBV27 with TRBJ1-2, with D hard to call. V was shortened by 2 bases and J by 0 bases, with 4 bases between the two germline ends. This CDR3 has 13 residues. Germline lookup yields CDR1 MNHEY and CDR2 SMNVEV (reference sequence). Here the CDR3 reads CASSLGANYGYTF. In nucleotides, the CDR3 is TGTGCCAGCAGTTTAGGAGCTAACTATGGCTACACCTTC.

The chain recombines TRBV21-1 with TRBJ2-2; the table's TRBD1 call for D was not verified on the DNA. TRBV21-1 is labeled a pseudogene. This CDR3 has 15 amino acids. The CDR3, as DNA: TGTGCCAGCAGCGTCGCAGGGCAGATCACCGGGGAGCTGTTTTTT. Its protein product is CASSVAGQITGELFF.

This clone was seen only once. V is TRBV19 and J is TRBJ1-1, with 7 bases fitting TRBD1. Trimming took 10 bases from V and 8 from J; bases not matched to a gene: 10. The germline CDR1 and CDR2 sequences are LNHDA and SQIVND (reference sequence). This CDR3 is built from 12 residues. The chain's CDR3 is CATKRQGGEAFF. CDR3 DNA: TGTGCCACCAAAAGACAGGGTGGAGAAGCTTTCTTT.

The chain uses TRBV6-5 and TRBJ2-7; D may be TRBD1 (6 bases). CDR1 MNHEY and CDR2 SVGAGI come from the germline V gene. Trimming removed 7 bases at V and 2 bases at J, with 12 bases between. The CDR3 has 13 residues. DNA of the CDR3: TGTGCCAGCAAGCGGACAGAGCCCTACGAGCAGTACTTC. It translates to CASKRTEPYEQYF.

This rearrangement joins TRBV3-1 (or the pseudogene TRBV3-2) to TRBJ2-2, with 9 bases identical to TRBD1. The V gene end was trimmed by 6 bases and the J gene end by 5 bases; junction bases not matched to a gene: 10. The CDR3 is made up of 16 amino acids. Germline loops: CDR1 LGHDT, CDR2 YNNKEL (reference sequence). In DNA form, the CDR3 reads TGTGCCAGCAGGCCTCTTGGACAGGGGCGGACCGGGGAGCTGTTTTTT. This translates into CASRPLGQGRTGELFF.

CDR3 in DNA: TGTGCCAGCAGCAACCTCTGGGACAGAGCAACTAATGAAAAACTGTTTTTT. Its protein is CASSNLWDRATNEKLFF. This chain uses TRBV6-2 or TRBV6-3 with TRBJ1-4; 7 nucleotides agree with TRBD1. V shed 6 bases, J shed 0 bases, and the junction held 10 bases outside the gene matches. Germline V gene lookup returns CDR1 MNHEY and CDR2 SVGEGT. The CDR3 spans 17 residues.

This clone appeared once. V usage is TRBV9 and J usage is TRBJ1-4, with 7 nucleotides matching TRBD1. CDR1 and CDR2 from the germline V gene are SGDLS and YYNGEE. This CDR3 comprises 19 residues. Germline trimming cut 0 bases from V and 2 bases from J; bases unmatched to any gene: 13. The CDR3 coding sequence is TGTGCCAGCAGCGTAGTCCCCATCCATCAGACAGGGACTAATGAAAAACTGTTTTTT. The encoded protein is CASSVVPIHQTGTNEKLFF.

The chain combines TRBV4-2 with TRBJ2-1; 13 bases are shared with TRBD2. Unmatched junction bases numbered 4, after V lost 0 bases and J lost 8 bases. Germline CDR1 LGHNA, CDR2 YNFKEQ. The CDR3 runs 16 residues. The DNA for the CDR3 is TGTGCCAGCAGCCAAGATCTACTAGCGGGGGGGCATGAGCAGTTCTTC. This sequence encodes CASSQDLLAGGHEQFF.

CDR3 nucleotide sequence: TGTGCCAGCAGCTTAACGAGGGATACCCGAAACACCATATATTTT. Its translation: CASSLTRDTRNTIYF. J is TRBJ1-3 and V is TRBV7-9; no definite D call. CDR1 is SEHNR, CDR2 FQNEAQ, per germline (reference sequence). V dropped 2 bases and J dropped 5 bases, with 13 bases sitting between them. The CDR3 runs to 15 residues. Variable domain in full (rest from reference TRBV7-9 and TRBJ1-3): DTGVSQNPRHKITKRGQNVTFRCDPISEHNRLYWYRQTLGQGPEFLTYFQNEAQLEKSRLLSDRFSAERPKGSFSTLEIQRTEQGDSAMYLCASSLTRDTRNTIYFGEGSWLTVV.

The chain recombines TRBV7-9 with TRBJ2-2, with a possible D match to TRBD1 (6 bases). The CDR3 runs 17 residues. V was clipped by 1 base and J by 2 bases, with 14 bases between them. Germline CDR1 and CDR2: SEHNR and FQNEAQ (reference sequence). In DNA form, the CDR3 reads TGTGCCAGCAGCTTAGAGACGGGACACTTCAACACCGGGGAGCTGTTTTTT. Translating it yields CASSLETGHFNTGELFF.

The V and J genes are TRBV6-2 or TRBV6-3 and TRBJ2-7; 7 nucleotides agree with TRBD1. This CDR3 comprises 13 residues. V gave up 2 bases and J gave up 6 bases; unmatched junction bases: 4. Per germline, CDR1 MNHEY and CDR2 SVGEGT. The CDR3: CASSYTAGGEQYF. The CDR3 bases are TGTGCCAGCAGTTACACGGCAGGGGGCGAGCAGTACTTC.

The chain uses TRBV5-4 and TRBJ1-2; D possibly corresponds to TRBD1 (6 bases). The CDR3 extends over 15 amino acids. The germline V and J ends were trimmed by 3 bases and 5 bases, with 17 bases remaining between them. The germline gives CDR1 SGHNT, CDR2 YYREEE (reference sequence). In DNA form, the CDR3 reads TGTGCCAGCAGCTGGAGCGGGGGCCCGGTTTATGGCTACACCTTC. It codes for CASSWSGGPVYGYTF.

The chain is built from TRBV11-3 and TRBJ2-1, with D possibly being TRBD1 (5 bases). The CDR3 sequence is 14 residues long. The germline gives CDR1 SGHNT, CDR2 YENEEA. V lost 5 bases to trimming and J lost 2 bases, with 10 bases between them. The CDR3 nucleotides are TGTGCCAGCAGCCGGGTGGGGCCCTACAATGAGCAGTTCTTC. As protein: CASSRVGPYNEQFF.